Listed below are T cell receptor beta chains from one sample, sequenced in a study of blood T cell repertoires in COVID-19. The data were produced by immunoSEQ multiplex PCR, yet TCRdb's version contains in-frame clones alone and is incomplete. The sample includes more than 100,000 clones, just over 85% seen only once; the top ten take almost 4.5%. Material for sequencing was peripheral blood. These receptors were obtained from a man aged 40-49 years with acute or convalescent COVID-19. CDR3s include the opening cysteine and the closing phenylalanine or tryptophan.

TRBJ2-5 | TRBV5-4 | CASSRDTAQETQYF
TRBJ1-4 | TRBV9 | CASSDRQGEKLFF
TRBJ2-1 | TRBV7-9 | CASSPDWDEQFF
TRBJ2-7 | TRBV5-4 | CASSYSKSSYEQYF
TRBJ2-6 | TRBV21-1 | CASSLSTGGDSGANVLTF
TRBJ2-1 | TRBV18 | CASSPSGRAEVEQFF
TRBJ1-4 | TRBV5-1 | CASSLVGEGEKLFF
TRBJ1-2 | TRBV5-1 | CASSWTGRGGYGYTF
TRBJ1-2 | TRBV7-2 | CASSLRGSDYGYTF
TRBJ2-2 | TRBV7-9 | CASSRRTSGRAHGELFF
TRBJ1-2 | TRBV7-9 | CASSPSSGYRGYTF
TRBJ1-1 | TRBV10-3 | CAISVNLQGVPLNTEAFF
TRBJ2-7 | TRBV7-2 | CASSSRLAGEQYF
TRBJ1-5 | TRBV12-3/TRBV12-4 | CASSIDIQPQHF
TRBJ2-5 | TRBV3-1/TRBV3-2 | CASSQSSPGTEQETQYF
TRBJ2-2 | TRBV14 | CASSQAIFGGSTGELFF
TRBJ1-2 | TRBV3-1/TRBV3-2 | CASSQWGPGGLGYTF
TRBJ2-3 | TRBV3-1/TRBV3-2 | CASSWETSGGEDTQYF
TRBJ1-3 | TRBV30 | CAWSPFYDTIYF
TRBJ1-1 | TRBV10-3 | CAIRDKNGQGFAFF
TRBJ2-3 | TRBV10-3 | CAIRGTGPTDTQYF
TRBJ2-6 | TRBV5-1 | CASNTGVTGANVLTF
TRBJ2-5 | TRBV7-6 | CASSLPTGGGGETQYF
TRBJ1-5 | TRBV7-9 | CASSLDGQPQHF
TRBJ2-1 | TRBV5-1 | CASRTGDDEQFF
TRBJ1-5 | TRBV5-1 | CASSLELINQPQHF
TRBJ1-6 | TRBV6-5 | CASRQGNNSPLHF
TRBJ1-4 | TRBV6-5 | CAISLEVKEKLFF
TRBJ1-1 | TRBV27 | CASRDRGRTEAFF
TRBJ2-1 | TRBV5-1 | CASSLDLAGASEQFF
TRBJ2-5 | TRBV18 | CASSPRTGGEETQYF
TRBJ1-5 | TRBV19 | CASSIGQGSIQPQHF
TRBJ1-1 | TRBV5-1 | CASSFWGQAEAFF
TRBJ1-1 | TRBV10-1 | CASQQGRYTEAFF
TRBJ2-2 | TRBV10-3 | CAIRAENTGELFF
TRBJ1-2 | TRBV28 | CASSPTGGADYGYTF
TRBJ1-6 | TRBV19 | CASSIEPTGEAPLHF
TRBJ1-3 | TRBV5-4 | CASSFGGLNSGNTIYF
TRBJ1-2 | TRBV27 | CASSHQGPTGYGYTF
TRBJ2-3 | TRBV9 | CASSVSTSGTDTQYF
TRBJ1-1 | TRBV13 | CASSLWRLDTEAFF
TRBJ2-3 | TRBV27 | CASGRLAGSTDTQYF
TRBJ1-1 | TRBV5-4 | CASSLDLGQGTEAFF
TRBJ1-2 | TRBV30 | CAWSSAGGYGYTF
TRBJ1-2 | TRBV3-1/TRBV3-2 | CASSPSTLSMNGYTF
TRBJ1-2 | TRBV6-5 | CASSYGTGVEGYTF
TRBJ2-5 | TRBV30 | CAWRGQGAGETQYF
TRBJ1-2 | TRBV6-2/TRBV6-3 | CASSLDRSYGYTF
TRBJ1-2 | TRBV19 | CASSPQTGMGNYGYTF
TRBJ2-1 | TRBV30 | CAWSVLQGAGEQFF
TRBJ1-1 | TRBV14 | CASSQDLGSEAFF
TRBJ2-7 | TRBV6-5 | CASSYSGQGFPYEQYF
TRBJ1-3 | TRBV30 | CAWSPARSSGNTIYF
TRBJ1-2 | TRBV19 | CASSWTVLDHGYTF
TRBJ2-5 | TRBV27 | CASTPTGGNQETQYF
TRBJ1-1 | TRBV27 | CASSPRRGIEAFF
TRBJ2-7 | TRBV6-6 | CASSYNRGAYEQYF
TRBJ1-2 | TRBV12-3/TRBV12-4 | CASTLAGFYGYTF